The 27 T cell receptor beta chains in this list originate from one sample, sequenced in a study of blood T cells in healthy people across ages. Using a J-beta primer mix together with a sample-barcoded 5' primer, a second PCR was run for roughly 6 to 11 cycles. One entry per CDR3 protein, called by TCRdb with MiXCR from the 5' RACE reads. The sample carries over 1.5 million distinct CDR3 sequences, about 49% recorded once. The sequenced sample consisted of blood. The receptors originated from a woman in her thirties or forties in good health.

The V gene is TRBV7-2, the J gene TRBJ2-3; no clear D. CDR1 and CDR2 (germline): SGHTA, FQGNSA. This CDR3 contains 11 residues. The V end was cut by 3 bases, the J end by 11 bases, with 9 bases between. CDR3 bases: TGTGCCAGCAGCTTCACGCTCGGGCAGTATTTT. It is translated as CASSFTLGQYF.

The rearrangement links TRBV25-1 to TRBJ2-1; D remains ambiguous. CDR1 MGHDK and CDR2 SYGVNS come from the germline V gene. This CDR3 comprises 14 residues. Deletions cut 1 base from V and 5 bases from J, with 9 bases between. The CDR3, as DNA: TGTGCCAGCAGTGAATGGAAAGGGAACAATGAGCAGTTCTTC. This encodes CASSEWKGNNEQFF.

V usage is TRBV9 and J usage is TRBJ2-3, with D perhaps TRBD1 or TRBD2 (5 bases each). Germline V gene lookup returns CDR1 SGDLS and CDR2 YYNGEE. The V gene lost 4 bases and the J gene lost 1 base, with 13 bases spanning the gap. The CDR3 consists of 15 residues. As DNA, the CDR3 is TGTGCCAGCAGCCGGGACGGTCGTCGCACAGATACGCAGTATTTT. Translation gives CASSRDGRRTDTQYF.

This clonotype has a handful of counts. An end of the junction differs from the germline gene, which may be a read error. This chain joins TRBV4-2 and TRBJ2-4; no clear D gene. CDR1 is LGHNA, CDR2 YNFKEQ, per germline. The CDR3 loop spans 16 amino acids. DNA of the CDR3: TGTGCCAGCAGCCAAGAACTACAAGAAGCCAAAAACATTCAGTACTTT. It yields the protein CASSQELQEAKNIQYF.

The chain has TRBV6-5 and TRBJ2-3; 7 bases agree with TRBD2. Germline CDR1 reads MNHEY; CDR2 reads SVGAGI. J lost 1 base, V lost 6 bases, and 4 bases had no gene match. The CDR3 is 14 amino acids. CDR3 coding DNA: TGTGCCAGCAGATCGGGGGGACGCACAGATACGCAGTATTTT. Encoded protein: CASRSGGRTDTQYF.

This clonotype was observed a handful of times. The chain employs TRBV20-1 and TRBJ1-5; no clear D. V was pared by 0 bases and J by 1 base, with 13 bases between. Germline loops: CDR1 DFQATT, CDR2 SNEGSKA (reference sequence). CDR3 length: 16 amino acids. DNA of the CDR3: TGCAGTGCTAGAGAATCAGGCAAGGCCAGCAATCAGCCCCAGCATTTT. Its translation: CSARESGKASNQPQHF.

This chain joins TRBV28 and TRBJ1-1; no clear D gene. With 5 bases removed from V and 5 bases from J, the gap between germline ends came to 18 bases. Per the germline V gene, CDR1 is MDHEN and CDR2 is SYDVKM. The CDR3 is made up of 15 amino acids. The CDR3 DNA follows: TGTGCCAGCAGTCTCCCCCCGGGAAAGGCGACTGAAGCTTTCTTT. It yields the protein CASSLPPGKATEAFF. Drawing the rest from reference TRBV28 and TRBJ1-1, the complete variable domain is DVKVTQSSRYLVKRTGEKVFLECVQDMDHENMFWYRQDPGLGLRLIYFSYDVKMKEKGDIPEGYSVSREKKERFSLILESASTNQTSMYLCASSLPPGKATEAFFGQGTRLTVV.

In DNA, the CDR3 is TGTGCCAGCAGTGTCGGAGTGGGTTTGATCGATACGCAGTATTTT. Translated, it gives CASSVGVGLIDTQYF. The chain carries TRBV2 and TRBJ2-3; D gene uncertain. CDR1 SNHLY and CDR2 FYNNEI come from the germline V gene. This CDR3 contains 15 residues. The V end was cut by 4 bases, the J end by 6 bases, with 17 bases between.

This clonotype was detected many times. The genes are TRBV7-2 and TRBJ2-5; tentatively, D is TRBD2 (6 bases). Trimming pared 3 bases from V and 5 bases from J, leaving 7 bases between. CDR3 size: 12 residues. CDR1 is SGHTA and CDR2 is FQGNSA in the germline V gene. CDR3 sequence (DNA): TGTGCCAGCAGCTTTGCGGGGGAGACCCAGTACTTC. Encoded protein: CASSFAGETQYF.

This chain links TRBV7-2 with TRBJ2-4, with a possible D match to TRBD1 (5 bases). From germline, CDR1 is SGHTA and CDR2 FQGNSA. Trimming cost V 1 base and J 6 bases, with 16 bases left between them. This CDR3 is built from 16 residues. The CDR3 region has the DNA TGTGCCAGCAGCTTAGGTCGGACACGGACGTCAAACATTCAGTACTTC. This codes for CASSLGRTRTSNIQYF.

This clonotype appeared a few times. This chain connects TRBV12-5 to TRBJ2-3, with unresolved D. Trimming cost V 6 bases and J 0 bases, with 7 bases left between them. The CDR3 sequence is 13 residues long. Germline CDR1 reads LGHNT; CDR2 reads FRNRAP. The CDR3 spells CASGLSSTDTQYF. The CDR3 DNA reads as TGTGCTAGTGGCCTTTCTAGCACAGATACGCAGTATTTT.

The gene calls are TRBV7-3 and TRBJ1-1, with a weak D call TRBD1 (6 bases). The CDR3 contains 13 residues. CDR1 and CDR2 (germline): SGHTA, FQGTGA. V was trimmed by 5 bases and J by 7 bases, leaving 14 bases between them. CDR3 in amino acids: CASSTEGGGEAFF. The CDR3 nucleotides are TGTGCCAGCAGCACAGAAGGAGGGGGTGAAGCTTTCTTT.

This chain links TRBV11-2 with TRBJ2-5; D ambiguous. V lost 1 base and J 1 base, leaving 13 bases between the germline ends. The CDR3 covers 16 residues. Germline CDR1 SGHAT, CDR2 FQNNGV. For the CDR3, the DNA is TGTGCCAGCAGCTTAGGAGCCCTACAGACCCAAGAGACCCAGTACTTC. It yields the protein CASSLGALQTQETQYF.

The CDR3 region is CASRAAQGADQSGANVLTF. The CDR3 DNA sequence: TGTGCCAGCAGGGCCGCACAGGGGGCAGATCAGTCTGGGGCCAACGTCCTGACTTTC. The genes are TRBV6-1 and TRBJ2-6, with TRBD1 matching 9 bases. Germline V gene sequence: CDR1 MNHNS, CDR2 SASEGT. V lost 6 bases and J lost 1; bases outside the gene matches: 13. This CDR3 region has 19 residues.

CDR3 DNA: TGTGCCAGCAGTTACGGCGGGGGTGGGAAGACCCAGTACTTC. Translation: CASSYGGGGKTQYF. This chain links TRBV6-5 with TRBJ2-5, with 7 bases lining up with TRBD2. Unmatched junction bases numbered 6, after V lost 2 bases and J lost 6 bases. Germline CDR1 MNHEY, CDR2 SVGAGI. The CDR3 covers 14 residues.

In nucleotides, the CDR3 is TGTGCCAGCGGCCGGGCTGTGAACTTCCGGAATGAGCAGTTCTTC. It codes for CASGRAVNFRNEQFF. The rearrangement links TRBV25-1 to TRBJ2-1; D remains ambiguous. V lost 8 bases, J lost 7 bases, and 21 bases lay in between. The germline V gene encodes CDR1 MGHDK and CDR2 SYGVNS. The CDR3 is 15 amino acids.

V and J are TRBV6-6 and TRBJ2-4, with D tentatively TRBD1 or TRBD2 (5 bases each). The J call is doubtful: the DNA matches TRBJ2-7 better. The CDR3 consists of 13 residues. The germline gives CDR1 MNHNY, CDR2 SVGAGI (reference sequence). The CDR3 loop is CASVPSGGYEQYF. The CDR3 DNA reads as TGTGCCAGCGTCCCTAGTGGGGGCTACGAGCAGTACTTC.

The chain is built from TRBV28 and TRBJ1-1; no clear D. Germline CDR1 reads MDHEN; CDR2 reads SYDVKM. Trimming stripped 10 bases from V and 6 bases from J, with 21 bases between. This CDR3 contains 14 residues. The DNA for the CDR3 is TGTGCCAACAGCAGTTTATTGGGTGGCCCTGAAGCTTTCTTT. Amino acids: CANSSLLGGPEAFF.

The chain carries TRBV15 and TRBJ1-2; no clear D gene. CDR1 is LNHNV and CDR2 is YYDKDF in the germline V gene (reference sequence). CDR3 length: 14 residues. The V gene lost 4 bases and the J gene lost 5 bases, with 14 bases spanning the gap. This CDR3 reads CATSKRAPRYGYTF. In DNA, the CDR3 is TGTGCCACCAGCAAGAGAGCTCCTAGATATGGCTACACCTTC.

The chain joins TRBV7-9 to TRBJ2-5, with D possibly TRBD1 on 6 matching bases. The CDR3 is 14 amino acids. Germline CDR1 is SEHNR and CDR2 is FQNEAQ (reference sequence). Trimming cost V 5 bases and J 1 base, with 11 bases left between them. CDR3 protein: CASSKQGFQETQYF. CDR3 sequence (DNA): TGTGCCAGCAGCAAACAGGGCTTCCAAGAGACCCAGTACTTC.

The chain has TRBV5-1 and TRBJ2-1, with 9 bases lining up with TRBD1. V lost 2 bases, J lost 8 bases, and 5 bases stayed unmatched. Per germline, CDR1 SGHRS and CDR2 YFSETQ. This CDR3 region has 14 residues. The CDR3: CASSFSWTGDEQFF. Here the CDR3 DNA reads TGCGCCAGCAGCTTCTCCTGGACAGGGGATGAGCAGTTCTTC.

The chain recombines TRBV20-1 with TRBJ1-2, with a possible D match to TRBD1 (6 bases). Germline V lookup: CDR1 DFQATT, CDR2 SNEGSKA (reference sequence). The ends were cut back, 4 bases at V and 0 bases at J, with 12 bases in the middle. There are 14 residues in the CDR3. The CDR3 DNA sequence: TGCAGTGCTATAGATACAGGGTCTAACTATGGCTACACCTTC. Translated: CSAIDTGSNYGYTF.

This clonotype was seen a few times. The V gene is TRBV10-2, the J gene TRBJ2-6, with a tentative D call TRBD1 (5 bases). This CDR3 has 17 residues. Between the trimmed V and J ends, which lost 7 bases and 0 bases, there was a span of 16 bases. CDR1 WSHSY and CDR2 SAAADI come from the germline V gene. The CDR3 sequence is CASIRQIFNSGANVLTF. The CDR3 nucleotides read TGCGCCAGCATACGACAGATTTTCAACTCTGGGGCCAACGTCCTGACTTTC.

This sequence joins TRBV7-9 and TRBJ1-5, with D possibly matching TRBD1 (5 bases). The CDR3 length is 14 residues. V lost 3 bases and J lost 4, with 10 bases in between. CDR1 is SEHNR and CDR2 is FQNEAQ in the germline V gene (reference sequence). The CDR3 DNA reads TGTGCCAGCAGCTTGTTGACAGAGAATCAGCCCCAGCATTTT. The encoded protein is CASSLLTENQPQHF.

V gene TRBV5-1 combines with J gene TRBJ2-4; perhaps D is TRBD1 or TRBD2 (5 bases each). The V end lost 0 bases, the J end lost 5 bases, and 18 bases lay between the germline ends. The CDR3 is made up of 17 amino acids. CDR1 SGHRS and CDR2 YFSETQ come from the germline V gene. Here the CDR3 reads CASSLGAREFDENIQYF. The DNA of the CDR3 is TGCGCCAGCAGCTTGGGCGCCAGGGAGTTTGATGAAAACATTCAGTACTTC. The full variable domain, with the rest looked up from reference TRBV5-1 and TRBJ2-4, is KAGVTQTPRYLIKTRGQQVTLSCSPISGHRSVSWYQQTPGQGLQFLFEYFSETQRNKGNFPGRFSGRQFSNSRSEMNVSTLELGDSALYLCASSLGAREFDENIQYFGAGTRLSVL.

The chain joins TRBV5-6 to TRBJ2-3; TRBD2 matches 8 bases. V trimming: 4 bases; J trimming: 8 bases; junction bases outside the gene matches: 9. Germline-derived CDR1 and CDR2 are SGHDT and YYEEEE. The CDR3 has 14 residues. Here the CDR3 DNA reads TGTGCCAGCAGCCCGGGACTAGAGAAGGGTACGCAGTATTTT. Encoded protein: CASSPGLEKGTQYF. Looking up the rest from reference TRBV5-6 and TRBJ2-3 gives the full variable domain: DAGVTQSPTHLIKTRGQQVTLRCSPKSGHDTVSWYQQALGQGPQFIFQYYEEEERQRGNFPDRFSGHQFPNYSSELNVNALLLGDSALYLCASSPGLEKGTQYFGPGTRLTVL.

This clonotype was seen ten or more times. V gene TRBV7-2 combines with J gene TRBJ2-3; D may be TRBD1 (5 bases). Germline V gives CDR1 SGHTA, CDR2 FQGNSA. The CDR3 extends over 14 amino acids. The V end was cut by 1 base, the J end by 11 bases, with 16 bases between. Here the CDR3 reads CASSLDPGQGEQYF. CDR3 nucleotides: TGTGCCAGCAGCTTAGATCCTGGGCAGGGTGAGCAGTATTTT.